The next 9 T cell receptor beta chains were all read from a single sample in a study of identical twins listed by TCRdb under 2016. The protocol used for the library was 5' RACE. Instrument on record: Illumina HiSeq 2000. The public reads were reprocessed in TCRdb via fastp at Q25 and MiXCR, keeping in-frame beta chains. Rows are combined by CDR3 protein, so each entry shows the most common genes and DNA. The sample table holds 350,000 to 450,000 distinct CDR3 sequences, of which about 18% were seen once. The ten largest clonotypes hold around 12% of the sample. Material for sequencing was naive T cells sorted from blood. The cell subset or site tag for this specimen amounts to: cells isolated with a human naive T-cell isolation kit. These receptors originate from a man in his fifties in good health.

This clonotype has ten or more counts. V usage is TRBV20-1 and J usage is TRBJ1-5; D uncertain. The CDR3 consists of 14 residues. Germline CDR1 is DFQATT and CDR2 is SNEGSKA (reference sequence). V dropped 3 bases and J dropped 0 bases, with 9 bases sitting between them. The CDR3 DNA follows: TGCAGTGCTAGTCCTGGAAATAGCAATCAGCCCCAGCATTTT. Its protein is CSASPGNSNQPQHF.

This clonotype was counted a few times. This chain links TRBV4-2 with TRBJ2-6, with D perhaps being TRBD1 or TRBD2 (5 bases each). V was cut by 2 bases and J by 6 bases, with 11 bases left in between. Per the germline V gene, CDR1 is LGHNA and CDR2 is YNFKEQ. The CDR3 totals 15 residues. The CDR3 region is CASSQLGAEANVLTF. In DNA, the CDR3 is TGTGCCAGCAGCCAACTCGGGGCTGAGGCCAACGTCCTGACTTTC.

V gene TRBV20-1 combines with J gene TRBJ1-2; TRBD1 aligns across 10 bases. V shed 6 bases and J 7 bases; nucleotides not matched to a gene: 14. Germline V gene sequence: CDR1 DFQATT, CDR2 SNEGSKA (reference sequence). This CDR3 has 15 amino acids. CDR3 sequence reads: CSAGGGTGDSGGYTF. CDR3 sequence (DNA): TGCAGTGCCGGAGGGGGGACAGGGGACTCTGGTGGCTACACCTTC.

This clonotype was counted between two and nine times. The chain links TRBV7-9 to TRBJ2-5; D is ambiguous. This CDR3 comprises 16 residues. Germline CDR1 and CDR2: SEHNR and FQNEAQ (reference sequence). V lost 5 bases and J 5 bases, leaving 21 bases between the germline ends. CDR3 coding DNA: TGTGCCAGCAGCCGCGACCCGGCCCGGCTTAGCGAGACCCAGTACTTC. This gives the protein CASSRDPARLSETQYF.

The chain has TRBV20-1 and TRBJ2-7; TRBD2 matches at 7 bases. Germline CDR1 reads DFQATT; CDR2 reads SNEGSKA (reference sequence). The V and J ends lost 1 base and 2 bases, in that order; junction bases with no gene match: 2. The CDR3 runs to 13 residues. CDR3 coding DNA: TGCAGTGCTAGAGCCAGCGGGACCTACGAGCAGTACTTC. Translating it yields CSARASGTYEQYF.

The chain is built from TRBV20-1 and TRBJ2-1; TRBD2 matches at 11 bases. This CDR3 has 23 amino acids. V lost 0 bases to trimming and J lost 0 bases; unmatched junction nucleotides: 22. Germline-derived CDR1 and CDR2 are DFQATT and SNEGSKA (reference sequence). The CDR3 sequence: CSARDRAGGLAGGRPSSYNEQFF. CDR3 sequence (DNA): TGCAGTGCTAGAGATCGAGCGGGTGGGCTAGCGGGAGGTCGGCCGAGCTCCTACAATGAGCAGTTCTTC.

This clonotype has at least ten counts. The chain couples TRBV5-1 to TRBJ2-1; TRBD2 aligns across 14 bases. CDR3 length equals 14 residues. Germline V gives CDR1 SGHRS, CDR2 YFSETQ. The V segment lost 7 bases and the J segment 9 bases; nucleotides outside the gene matches: 6. The CDR3 nucleotides read TGCGCCAGCCTGGGGACTAGCGGGAGAGGTGAGCAGTTCTTC. Translation gives CASLGTSGRGEQFF.

The chain uses TRBV28 and TRBJ2-7, with 11 bases that match TRBD1. J gave up 5 bases and V 6 bases, and 6 bases lay outside the gene matches. Germline V CDR1 and CDR2: MDHEN, SYDVKM. The CDR3 extends over 14 amino acids. This chain's CDR3 is CASRQGQGGNEQYF. The CDR3 DNA follows: TGTGCCAGCAGACAGGGACAGGGGGGAAACGAGCAGTACTTC. Looking up the rest from reference TRBV28 and TRBJ2-7 gives the full variable domain: DVKVTQSSRYLVKRTGEKVFLECVQDMDHENMFWYRQDPGLGLRLIYFSYDVKMKEKGDIPEGYSVSREKKERFSLILESASTNQTSMYLCASRQGQGGNEQYFGPGTRLTVT.

The gene calls are TRBV20-1 and TRBJ2-7; no firm D call. Germline CDR1 DFQATT, CDR2 SNEGSKA (reference sequence). The CDR3 runs 11 residues. With 6 bases removed from V and 3 bases from J, the gap between germline ends came to 9 bases. The CDR3 DNA is TGCAGTGCCAACAACCTCTACGAGCAGTACTTC. Its protein product is CSANNLYEQYF.